The clone carrying this T cell receptor beta chain came up many times. Its specificity is unknown. Synthesis of cDNA used 5'RACE (with 10-nucleotide random UMIs). MiXCR, applied by TCRdb to the 5' RACE reads, yields one record per CDR3 protein. The table lists tens of thousands of distinct CDR3 sequences, roughly 15% of them singletons, with roughly 27% in the top ten. This specimen comes from a study of neurological immune-mediated disorders. Study outcomes and limitations: None of the CDR3 amino acid sequences in expanded clones turned up in more than one subject, which points to private repertoires in all groups.

Germline CDR1 MDHEN, CDR2 SYDVKM. This CDR3 spans 18 amino acids. The V segment lost 6 bases and the J segment 2 bases; nucleotides outside the gene matches: 15. 2 million PBMCs stored at -80 C were the source of the unsorted libraries. Sequencing was carried out using PBMCs. This chain connects TRBV28 to TRBJ1-5; 8 bases line up with TRBD1. This clonotype was sampled from a woman aged 50 to 65 with HTLV-1-associated myelopathy (HAM/TSP). Written as DNA, the CDR3 is TGTGCCAGCAGCTTAGAGAAAATATCAGGGGGCGGCAATCAGCCCCAGCATTTT. Translating gives CASSLEKISGGGNQPQHF.